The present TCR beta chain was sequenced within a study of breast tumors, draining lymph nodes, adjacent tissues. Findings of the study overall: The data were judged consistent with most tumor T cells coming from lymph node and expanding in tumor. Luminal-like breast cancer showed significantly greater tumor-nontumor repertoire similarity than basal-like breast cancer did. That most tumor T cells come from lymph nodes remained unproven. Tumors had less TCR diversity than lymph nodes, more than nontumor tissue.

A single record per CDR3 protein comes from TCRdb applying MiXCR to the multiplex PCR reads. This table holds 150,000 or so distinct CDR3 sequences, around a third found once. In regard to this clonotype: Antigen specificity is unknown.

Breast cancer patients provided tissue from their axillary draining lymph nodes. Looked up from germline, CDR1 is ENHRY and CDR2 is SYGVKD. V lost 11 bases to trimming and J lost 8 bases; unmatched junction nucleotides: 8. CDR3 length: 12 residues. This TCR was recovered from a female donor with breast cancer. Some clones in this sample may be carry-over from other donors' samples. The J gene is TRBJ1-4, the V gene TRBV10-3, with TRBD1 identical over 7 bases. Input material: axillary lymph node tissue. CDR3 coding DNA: TGTGCCGTAGGACAGGCGGGAGAAAAACTGTTTTTT. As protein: CAVGQAGEKLFF.